This passage covers 29 T cell receptor beta chains from one sample sequenced in a study of CD8+CD57+ T cells in acquired aplastic anemia. Patients picked for sequencing had shown CD8+CD57+ cell expansion detected by flow cytometry. Researchers used genomic DNA as the template to profile TCR beta VDJ and CDR3. In TCRdb, the reads were re-called with MiXCR into one record per CDR3 protein. Altogether more than 150,000 distinct CDR3 sequences are present, around 50% being singletons, with the ten largest covering 10% to 15%. Sequencing input: sorted CD4+, CD8+, or CD8+CD57+ T cells (not recorded which) from PBMCs. The origin of the receptors is a human donor with aplastic anemia.

This clonotype has at least ten counts. The gene calls are TRBV9 and TRBJ1-2, with 8 bases aligning to TRBD1. V was clipped by 4 bases and J by 0 bases; unmatched bases: 2. The CDR3 covers 14 residues. From germline, CDR1 is SGDLS and CDR2 YYNGEE. Here the CDR3 reads CASSRTGTNYGYTF. In nucleotides, the CDR3 is TGTGCCAGCAGCCGGACAGGGACTAACTATGGCTACACCTTC. Combining the CDR3 with reference TRBV9 and TRBJ1-2 gives the whole variable domain DSGVTQTPKHLITATGQRVTLRCSPRSGDLSVYWYQQSLDQGLQFLIQYYNGEERAKGNILERFSAQQFPDLHSELNLSSLELGDSALYFCASSRTGTNYGYTFGSGTRLTVV.

This clonotype came up many times. The J gene is TRBJ1-1, the V gene TRBV19; no reliable D call. In germline, CDR1 is LNHDA, CDR2 SQIVND (reference sequence). The ends were cut back, 3 bases at V and 1 base at J, with 9 bases in the middle. This CDR3 is built from 14 residues. In DNA, the CDR3 is TGTGCCAGTAGTATGGTCCCCGGGAACACTGAAGCTTTCTTT. Protein product: CASSMVPGNTEAFF.

The chain uses TRBV29-1 and TRBJ2-7, with 10 bases that match TRBD1. Germline CDR1 SQVTM, CDR2 ANQGSEA. V shed 4 bases, J shed 9 bases, and the junction held 9 bases outside the gene matches. This CDR3 is built from 13 residues. This CDR3 is CSVVETGGSGQYF. CDR3 sequence (DNA): TGCAGCGTTGTGGAGACAGGGGGCTCTGGGCAGTACTTC.

The chain joins TRBV15 to TRBJ2-3; a weak D match, TRBD2 (6 bases). Germline CDR1 LNHNV, CDR2 YYDKDF (reference sequence). The CDR3 has 16 residues. With 5 bases removed from V and 0 bases from J, the gap between germline ends came to 15 bases. CDR3 nucleotides: TGTGCCACCAGCGGGGAGGACGGTGATAGCACAGATACGCAGTATTTT. This gives the protein CATSGEDGDSTDTQYF. Drawing the rest from reference TRBV15 and TRBJ2-3, the complete variable domain is DAMVIQNPRYQVTQFGKPVTLSCSQTLNHNVMYWYQQKSSQAPKLLFHYYDKDFNNEADTPDNFQSRRPNTSFCFLDIRSPGLGDTAMYLCATSGEDGDSTDTQYFGPGTRLTVL.

This clonotype was detected ten times or more. The chain employs TRBV7-9 and TRBJ2-1, with a tentative D call TRBD1 (6 bases). The CDR3 spans 16 residues. V was clipped by 3 bases and J by 1 base, with 13 bases between them. Germline V CDR1 and CDR2: SEHNR, FQNEAQ (reference sequence). This CDR3 reads CASSLLGAQSYNEQFF. CDR3 nucleotide sequence: TGTGCCAGCAGCTTGTTGGGGGCGCAATCCTACAATGAGCAGTTCTTC.

The CDR3 DNA is TGTGCCAGCACCCGGGCCCGCGGGGGCTCCTATAATTCACCCCTCCACTTT. Its protein is CASTRARGGSYNSPLHF. The chain joins TRBV28 to TRBJ1-6, with D possibly being TRBD1 (5 bases). The V end was cut by 7 bases, the J end by 0 bases, with 16 bases between. Germline loops: CDR1 MDHEN, CDR2 SYDVKM. The CDR3 sequence is 17 residues long.

This clonotype came up many times. V is TRBV7-8 and J is TRBJ1-1; D gene ambiguous. CDR3 length: 13 amino acids. CDR1 is SGHVS, CDR2 FQNEAQ, per germline. The germline V and J ends were trimmed by 1 base and 2 bases, with 5 bases remaining between them. As DNA, the CDR3 is TGTGCCAGCAGCTTAGACAAAAACACTGAAGCTTTCTTT. It yields the protein CASSLDKNTEAFF.

As concerns this clonotype: No conserved phenylalanine or tryptophan is present at the end of the CDR3, so a read error is the likely explanation. The chain couples TRBV24-1 to TRBJ2-7; 7 nucleotides agree with TRBD1. The CDR3 has 16 amino acids. Germline-derived CDR1 and CDR2 are KGHDR and SFDVKD. The ends lost 0 bases at V and 3 bases at J; junction bases unmatched: 7. The CDR3 protein is CATSDLGDSGNYEQYS. CDR3 in DNA: TGTGCCACCAGTGATTTGGGGGACAGTGGCAACTACGAGCAGTACTCC.

This clonotype was counted only a few times. The rearrangement uses TRBV6-2 or TRBV6-3 and TRBJ2-7; 9 bases line up with TRBD2. The CDR3 is 15 amino acids. After removal of 0 bases from V and 6 bases from J, the junction contained 6 bases not matched to a gene. The germline CDR1 and CDR2 sequences are MNHEY and SVGEGT. The DNA of the CDR3 is TGTGCCAGCAGTTACTCAGGCGGGGGGGCCTCCGAGCAGTACTTC. As protein: CASSYSGGGASEQYF.

The genes are TRBV7-3 and TRBJ2-2; 9 bases are shared with TRBD1. V lost 3 bases and J lost 6; bases outside the gene matches: 8. This CDR3 comprises 16 residues. Germline assignment: CDR1 SGHTA and CDR2 FQGTGA. In DNA, the CDR3 is TGTGCCAGCAGCTTTGGGACAGGGTCATTTTCCGGGGAGCTGTTTTTT. This translates into CASSFGTGSFSGELFF.

As to this clonotype: A read error is possible here, since a much larger clone lies one base away. The chain couples TRBV11-1 to TRBJ2-1; 8 bases match TRBD1. V gave up 3 bases and J gave up 6 bases; unmatched junction bases: 19. This CDR3 comprises 19 residues. CDR1 and CDR2 (germline): SGHAT, FQDESV (reference sequence). The CDR3 DNA follows: TGTGCCAGCAGCTTCGGCCTTTTCCCGGCCGGACAGGGCGCCAATGAGCAGTTCTTC. Residues: CASSFGLFPAGQGANEQFF.

This chain joins TRBV5-1 and TRBJ1-3; D remains ambiguous. CDR1 and CDR2 (germline): SGHRS, YFSETQ. Trimming took 4 bases from V and 8 from J, leaving 16 bases between them. The CDR3 length is 14 residues. CDR3 coding DNA: TGCGCCAGCAGCGTGGGAGGTAGGAGCGACACCATATATTTT. Residues: CASSVGGRSDTIYF.

There are many counts of this clonotype. The V gene is TRBV30, the J gene TRBJ2-1, with D uncertain. Germline CDR1 and CDR2: GTSNPN and SVGIG (reference sequence). The CDR3 is made up of 12 amino acids. V was pared by 3 bases and J by 11 bases, with 14 bases between. CDR3 region: CAWRTPGRKQFF. In nucleotides, the CDR3 is TGTGCCTGGAGAACTCCCGGGCGAAAGCAGTTCTTC.

This clonotype was picked up many times. The chain carries TRBV2 and TRBJ1-2; the D gene is possibly TRBD1 (6 bases). CDR1 is SNHLY and CDR2 is FYNNEI in the germline V gene. This CDR3 has 14 amino acids. With 8 bases removed from V and 7 bases from J, the gap between germline ends came to 20 bases. The CDR3 spells CASRRGGSEVGYTF. CDR3 sequence (DNA): TGTGCCAGCCGTAGGGGGGGTTCGGAAGTTGGCTACACCTTC. Combining the CDR3 with reference TRBV2 and TRBJ1-2 gives the whole variable domain EPEVTQTPSHQVTQMGQEVILRCVPISNHLYFYWYRQILGQKVEFLVSFYNNEISEKSEIFDDQFSVERPDGSNFTLKIRSTKLEDSAMYFCASRRGGSEVGYTFGSGTRLTVV.

This clonotype was picked up many times. V and J are TRBV11-2 and TRBJ2-3, with 12 bases aligning to TRBD2. The CDR3 is made up of 20 amino acids. The V gene end was trimmed by 0 bases and the J gene end by 0 bases; junction bases not matched to a gene: 10. Per germline, CDR1 SGHAT and CDR2 FQNNGV. The CDR3 is CASSLDPLAGGLGSTDTQYF. The CDR3 nucleotides are TGTGCCAGCAGCTTAGACCCGCTAGCGGGGGGGCTGGGTAGCACAGATACGCAGTATTTT.

Notes on this clonotype: One end of the junction does not line up with germline, which may come from a read error. The V call is TRBV7-2, the J call TRBJ1-1; 7 nucleotides agree with TRBD1. Germline V CDR1 and CDR2: SGHTA, FQGNSA. The CDR3 is 14 residues long. The CDR3 region is CASGCLRGATEALF. The CDR3 DNA reads as TGTGCCAGCGGCTGCCTCAGGGGGGCCACTGAAGCTCTCTTT.

Only one count was recorded for this clonotype. V and J are TRBV24-1 and TRBJ2-1; D may be TRBD2 (6 bases). The CDR3 covers 14 residues. V lost 5 bases and J 7 bases, leaving 14 bases between the germline ends. Looked up from germline, CDR1 is KGHDR and CDR2 is SFDVKD. DNA of the CDR3: TGTGCCACCAGTGTGCCGGGAGCCGGGAATGAGCAGTTCTTC. The encoded protein is CATSVPGAGNEQFF.

This sequence joins TRBV24-1 and TRBJ1-5, with 10 bases aligning to TRBD1. The CDR3 extends over 15 amino acids. Germline loops: CDR1 KGHDR, CDR2 SFDVKD. Trimming removed 5 bases from V and 4 bases from J; junction bases left unmatched: 4. The CDR3 DNA is TGTGCCACCAGTGCCCAGGGACAGGGGAATCAGCCCCAGCATTTT. Encoded protein: CATSAQGQGNQPQHF.

This clonotype was observed many times. CDR3 region: CASSLAGQGRGNTIYF. Written as DNA, the CDR3 is TGCGCCAGCAGCTTGGCAGGACAGGGACGAGGAAACACCATATATTTT. The chain uses TRBV5-1 and TRBJ1-3, with 8 bases that match TRBD1. V shed 0 bases and J 4 bases; nucleotides not matched to a gene: 6. The length of the CDR3 is 16 residues. Germline CDR1 is SGHRS and CDR2 is YFSETQ.

This clonotype was seen repeatedly, ten times or more. The genes are TRBV12-3 or TRBV12-4 and TRBJ2-1; 8 bases are a match to TRBD2. The CDR3 covers 15 residues. J gave up 2 bases and V 6 bases, and 6 bases lay outside the gene matches. DNA of the CDR3: TGTGCCAGCAGGCCTACGGGGGGGGCCTACAATGAGCAGTTCTTC. Encoded protein: CASRPTGGAYNEQFF.

The chain is built from TRBV11-2 and TRBJ2-3; D is unresolved. The V gene lost 5 bases and the J gene lost 9 bases, with 9 bases spanning the gap. CDR3 length: 11 residues. Germline lookup yields CDR1 SGHAT and CDR2 FQNNGV. The CDR3 nucleotides read TGTGCCAGCAGCGTGGGATTCACGCAGTATTTT. It encodes CASSVGFTQYF.

This clonotype was counted at least ten times. The chain links TRBV20-1 to TRBJ2-3; TRBD2 matches 11 bases. The V gene end was trimmed by 5 bases and the J gene end by 5 bases; junction bases not matched to a gene: 15. Germline CDR1 reads DFQATT; CDR2 reads SNEGSKA (reference sequence). The CDR3 contains 17 residues. The DNA for the CDR3 is TGCAGTGCTGGTATACTAGCGGGGGCCGCCGGGGGAGATACGCAGTATTTT. Translating gives CSAGILAGAAGGDTQYF.

This clonotype appeared a few times. The chain has TRBV24-1 and TRBJ1-3, with no clear D. V was cut by 7 bases and J by 3 bases, with 12 bases left in between. Germline CDR1 reads KGHDR; CDR2 reads SFDVKD. The CDR3 contains 14 residues. This CDR3 is CATSDAEYGNTIYF. The DNA for the CDR3 is TGTGCCACCAGCGACGCTGAATATGGAAACACCATATATTTT.

This clonotype appeared many times. The chain links TRBV19 to TRBJ1-1; D remains ambiguous. This CDR3 contains 14 residues. The germline gives CDR1 LNHDA, CDR2 SQIVND (reference sequence). Trimming shortened V by 5 bases and J by 2 bases, and 12 bases separated the two germline ends. CDR3 loop: CASSPLAGNTEAFF. CDR3 nucleotide sequence: TGTGCCAGTAGTCCCCTCGCAGGAAACACTGAAGCTTTCTTT.

This clonotype appeared many times. The V call is TRBV20-1, the J call TRBJ2-7, with D possibly being TRBD2 (6 bases). Deletions cut 1 base from V and 0 bases from J, with 13 bases between. The CDR3 contains 15 residues. Per germline, CDR1 DFQATT and CDR2 SNEGSKA (reference sequence). Here the CDR3 reads CSARAPGLHSYEQYF. The DNA of the CDR3 is TGCAGTGCTAGAGCCCCGGGACTCCACTCCTACGAGCAGTACTTC.

The V and J genes are TRBV20-1 and TRBJ1-2, with D tentatively TRBD1 (6 bases). This CDR3 has 17 residues. Germline V lookup: CDR1 DFQATT, CDR2 SNEGSKA (reference sequence). V gave up 0 bases and J gave up 6 bases, with 23 bases separating them. The CDR3 sequence is CSARDGLGGPISHGYTF. The CDR3 coding sequence is TGCAGTGCTAGAGATGGGCTCGGGGGCCCTATATCCCATGGCTACACCTTC.

This clonotype was picked up many times. The J gene is TRBJ1-4, the V gene TRBV6-1; D may be TRBD1 (5 bases). V dropped 8 bases and J dropped 2 bases, with 9 bases sitting between them. Germline V gene sequence: CDR1 MNHNS, CDR2 SASEGT. The CDR3 loop spans 13 amino acids. CDR3 coding DNA: TGTGCCAGCGTAAGACAGACTAATGAAAAACTGTTTTTT. Translated, it gives CASVRQTNEKLFF.

This clonotype was counted ten times or more. The chain joins TRBV12-3 or TRBV12-4 to TRBJ2-7, with D perhaps matching TRBD1 or TRBD2 (5 bases each). Trimming took 6 bases from V and 9 from J, leaving 21 bases between them. CDR3 length: 14 residues. DNA of the CDR3: TGTGCCAGCAGGTCAACCGGGGACCACGATCGGCAGTACTTC. Its protein product is CASRSTGDHDRQYF.

This clonotype occurred a few times. The V call is TRBV25-1, the J call TRBJ2-1, with 8 nucleotides matching TRBD2. With V trimmed by 0 bases and J by 0 bases, 4 bases remained unmatched. Germline CDR1 and CDR2: MGHDK and SYGVNS. The CDR3 runs to 17 residues. This chain's CDR3 is CASSEYGAGGSYNEQFF. The DNA for the CDR3 is TGTGCCAGCAGTGAATACGGTGCGGGAGGCTCCTACAATGAGCAGTTCTTC.